Listed below are T cell receptor beta chains from one sample, sequenced in a study of glioma-infiltrating T cells after dendritic cell vaccination. The repertoire was sequenced with immunoSEQ multiplex PCR; TCRdb's copy has only in-frame clones and lacks some. The table has about 92,000 clones, 80% to 90% seen once. Here the sequenced sample was blood, taken before dendritic cell vaccination. The receptor source for this set is a human donor with glioblastoma. CDR3s include the opening cysteine and the closing phenylalanine or tryptophan. Each record gives: V gene, J gene, clone size, D gene, CDR3 protein, CDR3 DNA. A D gene is named only where the DNA matches it firmly. The listing skips clone size in some rows; elsewhere it reads once, few, many or a size class.

>TRBV4-1|TRBJ2-7|-|TRBD1
CASSHPGTGTGEQYF
TGCGCCAGCAGCCACCCCGGGACAGGGACCGGCGAGCAGTACTTC
>TRBV5-1|TRBJ2-2|once|-
CASSLAAGGTGELFF
TGCGCCAGCAGCTTGGCGGCAGGGGGGACCGGGGAGCTGTTTTTT
>TRBV6-5|TRBJ1-2|-|-
CASSRGEEGYTF
TGTGCCAGCAGTCGGGGGGAGGAAGGCTACACCTTC
>TRBV9|TRBJ2-6|-|-
CASSPRDSLLQNSGANVLTF
TGTGCCAGCAGCCCGCGGGACAGTTTGCTACAGAACTCTGGGGCCAACGTCCTGACTTTC
>TRBV27|TRBJ1-4|-|TRBD1
CASRRQGREKLFF
TGTGCCAGCAGGCGACAGGGGCGTGAAAAACTGTTTTTT
>TRBV7-6|TRBJ2-7|-|-
CASSPGDGYEQYF
TGTGCCAGCAGCCCGGGGGATGGCTACGAGCAGTACTTC
>TRBV5-5|TRBJ1-2|-|-
CASSFGEGLGDGYTF
TGTGCCAGCAGCTTTGGGGAGGGTCTCGGGGATGGCTACACCTTC
>TRBV27|TRBJ2-3|-|TRBD2
CASRPGLESDTQYF
TGTGCCAGCAGACCGGGACTAGAGTCAGATACGCAGTATTTT
>TRBV5-1|TRBJ1-4|-|TRBD1
CASSLVPGGGEKLFF
TGCGCCAGCAGCTTGGTCCCAGGGGGCGGTGAAAAACTGTTTTTT
>TRBV5-1|TRBJ2-3|-|TRBD2
CASSRPKTSGNTDTQYF
TGCGCCAGCAGCCGACCGAAGACTAGCGGGAACACAGATACGCAGTATTTT
>TRBV7-2|TRBJ1-5|-|-
CASSGQGNQPQHF
TGTGCCAGCAGCGGACAAGGGAATCAGCCCCAGCATTTT
>TRBV9|TRBJ2-1|-|TRBD2
CASSPGGSPNEQFF
TGTGCCAGCAGCCCCGGGGGGTCACCTAATGAGCAGTTCTTC
>TRBV5-6|TRBJ1-4|few|-
CASSGSWSEKLFF
TGTGCCAGCAGTGGCAGTTGGTCTGAAAAACTGTTTTTT
>TRBV28|TRBJ2-7|-|-
CASAGGRSYEQYF
TGTGCCAGCGCCGGGGGACGATCCTACGAGCAGTACTTC
>TRBV19|TRBJ1-5|few|-
CASRRDRNNQPQHF
TGTGCCAGTAGACGAGACAGGAACAATCAGCCCCAGCATTTT
>TRBV2|TRBJ2-7|-|TRBD1
CASSPGTGVYEQYF
TGTGCCAGCAGTCCCGGGACAGGGGTCTACGAGCAGTACTTC
>TRBV7-6|TRBJ2-3|-|TRBD2
CASSLIAGRTDTQYF
TGTGCCAGCAGCTTAATAGCGGGACGCACAGATACGCAGTATTTT
>TRBV7-9|TRBJ1-5|-|TRBD1
CASSLVGQTTPNQPQHF
TGTGCCAGCAGCTTAGTGGGACAGACCACCCCCAATCAGCCCCAGCATTTT
>TRBV27|TRBJ2-1|-|-
CASSRGTAYNEQFF
TGTGCCAGCAGTCGGGGGACAGCTTACAATGAGCAGTTCTTC
>TRBV28|TRBJ2-7|once|-
CASSSERSYEQYF
TGTGCCAGCAGTTCAGAGCGCTCCTACGAGCAGTACTTC
>TRBV9|TRBJ2-1|once|-
CASSVDVSGHTSDNEQFF
TGTGCCAGCAGCGTAGACGTCAGTGGGCACACGTCCGACAATGAGCAGTTCTTC
>TRBV5-6|TRBJ2-1|once|-
CASSWRGARGEQFF
TGTGCCAGCAGCTGGAGGGGAGCCCGGGGTGAGCAGTTCTTC
>TRBV5-1|TRBJ2-7|-|TRBD1
CASSLAGTGGFYEQYF
TGCGCCAGCAGCTTGGCCGGGACAGGGGGCTTCTACGAGCAGTACTTC
>TRBV29-1|TRBJ2-5|-|-
CSVTLWAERLQETQYF
TGCAGCGTCACCCTGTGGGCAGAGAGATTACAAGAGACCCAGTACTTC
>TRBV19|TRBJ2-1|-|-
CASSMFGSSYNEQFF
TGTGCCAGTAGTATGTTCGGGAGTTCCTACAATGAGCAGTTCTTC
>TRBV11-1|TRBJ2-1|-|TRBD2
CASSITSASSYNEQFF
TGTGCCAGCAGCATCACTAGCGCGAGCTCCTACAATGAGCAGTTCTTC
>TRBV19|TRBJ2-3|-|TRBD2
CASRRGADTQYF
TGTGCCAGCAGGCGGGGGGCAGATACGCAGTATTTT
>TRBV7-2|TRBJ2-1|-|TRBD2
CASSLGLAGGGNEQFF
TGTGCCAGCAGCTTAGGACTAGCGGGGGGAGGTAATGAGCAGTTCTTC
>TRBV19|TRBJ1-5|-|TRBD1
CASTIGQGRGNQPQHF
TGTGCCAGTACCATAGGACAGGGCCGAGGCAATCAGCCCCAGCATTTT
>TRBV5-1|TRBJ2-1|-|TRBD1
CASSRRDRNNEQFF
TGCGCCAGCAGCCGCCGGGACAGGAACAATGAGCAGTTCTTC
>TRBV5-8|TRBJ1-1|-|TRBD1
CASSPTGAMNTEAFF
TGTGCCAGCAGCCCGACAGGGGCCATGAACACTGAAGCTTTCTTT
>TRBV9|TRBJ1-2|few|TRBD1
CASAPGTGFGYTF
TGTGCCAGCGCCCCCGGGACAGGGTTCGGCTACACCTTC
>TRBV5-1|TRBJ1-4|-|TRBD1
CASSTRQGAYEKLFF
TGCGCCAGCAGCACTAGACAGGGGGCTTATGAAAAACTGTTTTTT
>TRBV5-1|TRBJ2-1|-|-
CASSPGVADNEQFF
TGCGCCAGCAGCCCCGGGGTAGCGGACAATGAGCAGTTCTTC
>TRBV19|TRBJ1-4|-|TRBD1
CASTSTGTDEKLFF
TGTGCCAGTACCTCGACAGGGACAGATGAAAAACTGTTTTTT
>TRBV19|TRBJ2-2|-|-
CASSISAANTGELFF
TGTGCCAGTAGTATTTCTGCAGCGAACACCGGGGAGCTGTTTTTT
>TRBV2|TRBJ2-5|once|TRBD2
CASKGLAGVETQYF
TGTGCCAGCAAGGGACTAGCGGGAGTCGAGACCCAGTACTTC